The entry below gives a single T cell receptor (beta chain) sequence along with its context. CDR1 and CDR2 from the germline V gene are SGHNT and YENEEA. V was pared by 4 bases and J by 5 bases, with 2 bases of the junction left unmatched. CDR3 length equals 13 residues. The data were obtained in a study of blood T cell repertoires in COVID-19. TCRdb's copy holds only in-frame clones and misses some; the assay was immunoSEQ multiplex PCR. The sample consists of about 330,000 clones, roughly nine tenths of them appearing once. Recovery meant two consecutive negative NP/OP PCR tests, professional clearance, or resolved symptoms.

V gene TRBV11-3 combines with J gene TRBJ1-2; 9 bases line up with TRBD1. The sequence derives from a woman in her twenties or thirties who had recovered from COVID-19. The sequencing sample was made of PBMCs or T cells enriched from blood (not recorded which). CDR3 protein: CASSSDRGYGYTF. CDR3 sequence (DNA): TGTGCCAGCAGCTCAGACAGGGGGTATGGCTACACCTTC.